The rows below give T cell receptor beta chains drawn from one sample of a study of blood T cell repertoires in COVID-19. Libraries were prepared by immunoSEQ multiplex PCR; TCRdb keeps only in-frame clonotypes and omits some of them. The sample includes fewer than 80,000 clones, 88% of them seen just once. Material: peripheral blood. The source of these receptors is a human donor in a cohort sampled during active COVID-19. CDR3s include the opening cysteine and the closing phenylalanine or tryptophan. Fields, in order: clone size, D gene, V gene, J gene, CDR3 DNA, CDR3 protein. The D gene is left open where the match is weak. Clone size is not always given. Where it is, it says once, few, many or a class for expanded clones.

clone_size: few
d_call: -
v_call: TRBV5-4
j_call: TRBJ2-7
cdr3_nt: TGTGCCAGCAGCCGGACAGAATTGAACGAGCAGTACTTC
cdr3_aa: CASSRTELNEQYF

clone_size: -
d_call: -
v_call: TRBV11-2
j_call: TRBJ2-3
cdr3_nt: TGTGCCAGCAGCTTAGATCTCAGGGGCAGGGCGCGCACAGATACGCAGTATTTT
cdr3_aa: CASSLDLRGRARTDTQYF

clone_size: -
d_call: -
v_call: TRBV6-1
j_call: TRBJ2-7
cdr3_nt: TGTGCCAGCAGTGAAAGGGGGACGGGCTCCTACGAGCAGTACTTC
cdr3_aa: CASSERGTGSYEQYF

clone_size: -
d_call: -
v_call: TRBV28
j_call: TRBJ1-1
cdr3_nt: TGTGCCAGCAGGGAATCGGGAGGTCCCCTACTGAACACTGAAGCTTTCTTT
cdr3_aa: CASRESGGPLLNTEAFF

clone_size: -
d_call: -
v_call: TRBV10-3
j_call: TRBJ1-2
cdr3_nt: TGTGCCATCAGTGAGTCGACGGTGGACTTCTATGGCTACACCTTC
cdr3_aa: CAISESTVDFYGYTF

clone_size: -
d_call: TRBD2
v_call: TRBV3-1/TRBV3-2
j_call: TRBJ2-5
cdr3_nt: TGTGCCAGCAGCCAAGCCACCCGACTAGCGGGAGAAGAGACCCAGTACTTC
cdr3_aa: CASSQATRLAGEETQYF

clone_size: -
d_call: TRBD2
v_call: TRBV3-1/TRBV3-2
j_call: TRBJ2-1
cdr3_nt: TGTGCCAGCAGCCAACGATTGGGACTAGCGGGGTACAATGAGCAGTTCTTC
cdr3_aa: CASSQRLGLAGYNEQFF

clone_size: -
d_call: -
v_call: TRBV9
j_call: TRBJ1-4
cdr3_nt: TGTGCCAGCAGCCTGGACGGGGGGCCCGCAATGAATGAAAAACTGTTTTTT
cdr3_aa: CASSLDGGPAMNEKLFF

clone_size: -
d_call: -
v_call: TRBV7-9
j_call: TRBJ2-2
cdr3_nt: TGTGCCAGCAGGAAGCGACAGGACACCGGGGAGCTGTTTTTT
cdr3_aa: CASRKRQDTGELFF

clone_size: -
d_call: TRBD2
v_call: TRBV7-2
j_call: TRBJ2-3
cdr3_nt: TGTGCCAGCAGTCAAGAGCGGGGGGCCAACACAGATACGCAGTATTTT
cdr3_aa: CASSQERGANTDTQYF

clone_size: -
d_call: -
v_call: TRBV28
j_call: TRBJ1-1
cdr3_nt: TGTGCCAGCATACTACAGGGTTCTGAAGCTTTCTTT
cdr3_aa: CASILQGSEAFF

clone_size: -
d_call: TRBD2
v_call: TRBV3-1/TRBV3-2
j_call: TRBJ2-5
cdr3_nt: TGTGCCAGCAGCCAACGACAAGAGAGCGGGAGGGCCGTAGAGACCCAGTACTTC
cdr3_aa: CASSQRQESGRAVETQYF

clone_size: -
d_call: TRBD1
v_call: TRBV7-8
j_call: TRBJ1-5
cdr3_nt: TGTGCCAGCAGCCTCGGGACAGGGGAGTTGTTTCAGCCCCAGCATTTT
cdr3_aa: CASSLGTGELFQPQHF

clone_size: -
d_call: -
v_call: TRBV5-1
j_call: TRBJ2-6
cdr3_nt: TGCGCCAGCAGCTCGACGACAGCGATCTCTGGGGCCAACGTCCTGACTTTC
cdr3_aa: CASSSTTAISGANVLTF

clone_size: -
d_call: TRBD2
v_call: TRBV9
j_call: TRBJ2-3
cdr3_nt: TGTGCCAGCAGCGTAGTGGCTAGCGGGGGGACCACAGATACGCAGTATTTT
cdr3_aa: CASSVVASGGTTDTQYF

clone_size: -
d_call: -
v_call: TRBV15
j_call: TRBJ2-5
cdr3_nt: TGTGCCACCAGCAGAGCTGGGGGGTCGGAAGAGACCCAGTACTTC
cdr3_aa: CATSRAGGSEETQYF

clone_size: -
d_call: TRBD1
v_call: TRBV19
j_call: TRBJ1-1
cdr3_nt: TGTGCCAGTAGTATCGGACAGGGACGGGTGAACACTGAAGCTTTCTTT
cdr3_aa: CASSIGQGRVNTEAFF

clone_size: -
d_call: -
v_call: TRBV30
j_call: TRBJ2-3
cdr3_nt: TGTGCCTGGAGGGGGCGGGGATCTGGGGATACGCAGTATTTT
cdr3_aa: CAWRGRGSGDTQYF

clone_size: -
d_call: -
v_call: TRBV7-9
j_call: TRBJ1-5
cdr3_nt: TGTGCCAGCAGCTTAGAGGGTGACTGGACTCCCCAGCATTTT
cdr3_aa: CASSLEGDWTPQHF

clone_size: -
d_call: -
v_call: TRBV6-2/TRBV6-3
j_call: TRBJ2-3
cdr3_nt: TGTGCCAGCAGTCCGCGTAGACTATCCACAGATACGCAGTATTTT
cdr3_aa: CASSPRRLSTDTQYF

clone_size: -
d_call: TRBD1
v_call: TRBV7-9
j_call: TRBJ2-7
cdr3_nt: TGTGCCAGCAGCTTAGCCCCGGGACAGGGACACGAGCAGTACTTC
cdr3_aa: CASSLAPGQGHEQYF

clone_size: -
d_call: -
v_call: TRBV5-4
j_call: TRBJ2-7
cdr3_nt: TGTGCCAGCAGCCGCTGGGGGACACTATACTCCTACGAGCAGTACTTC
cdr3_aa: CASSRWGTLYSYEQYF

clone_size: -
d_call: -
v_call: TRBV9
j_call: TRBJ1-2
cdr3_nt: TGTGCCAGCAGCGGAGCCGGGACAAACTATGGCTACACCTTC
cdr3_aa: CASSGAGTNYGYTF

clone_size: -
d_call: -
v_call: TRBV7-2
j_call: TRBJ2-4
cdr3_nt: TGTGCCAGCAGCTCACACCCCAACACCAAAAACATTCAGTACTTC
cdr3_aa: CASSSHPNTKNIQYF

clone_size: -
d_call: TRBD2
v_call: TRBV7-9
j_call: TRBJ2-7
cdr3_nt: TGTGCCAGCAGCCCAATTCCGGGACTAGAGGAGCAGTACTTC
cdr3_aa: CASSPIPGLEEQYF

clone_size: -
d_call: TRBD1
v_call: TRBV5-6
j_call: TRBJ2-7
cdr3_nt: TGTGCCAGCAGCCCGCCGGGGGGGACAGGGGAGTCCTACGAGCAGTACTTC
cdr3_aa: CASSPPGGTGESYEQYF

clone_size: -
d_call: TRBD1
v_call: TRBV19
j_call: TRBJ2-7
cdr3_nt: TGTGCCAGTAGTACCCCTCGCAGGGGGTCCCCCTACGAGCAGTACTTC
cdr3_aa: CASSTPRRGSPYEQYF

clone_size: -
d_call: TRBD2
v_call: TRBV7-7
j_call: TRBJ2-5
cdr3_nt: TGTGCTAGCAGCCAGACTAGCGGGGGGGCTGCAGAGACCCAGTACTTC
cdr3_aa: CASSQTSGGAAETQYF

clone_size: once
d_call: TRBD2
v_call: TRBV28
j_call: TRBJ2-3
cdr3_nt: TGTGCCAGCAGTAGCGGGAGGGCCGGAGATACGCAGTATTTT
cdr3_aa: CASSSGRAGDTQYF

clone_size: -
d_call: -
v_call: TRBV3-1/TRBV3-2
j_call: TRBJ1-2
cdr3_nt: TGTGCCAGCAGCCCGGAGGTTCTGACGGTTAATGGCTACACCTTC
cdr3_aa: CASSPEVLTVNGYTF

clone_size: -
d_call: TRBD1
v_call: TRBV28
j_call: TRBJ1-2
cdr3_nt: TGTGCCAGCAGTTTCGGACAGGGGTATGGCTACACCTTC
cdr3_aa: CASSFGQGYGYTF

clone_size: few
d_call: -
v_call: TRBV5-4
j_call: TRBJ2-1
cdr3_nt: TGTGCCAGCAGCTTGGTCGGCGGGTTATGGGAGCAGTTCTTC
cdr3_aa: CASSLVGGLWEQFF

clone_size: -
d_call: TRBD1
v_call: TRBV29-1
j_call: TRBJ1-5
cdr3_nt: TGCAGCGTTGAAACAGGGGTTAATCAGCCCCAGCATTTT
cdr3_aa: CSVETGVNQPQHF

clone_size: -
d_call: -
v_call: TRBV12-5
j_call: TRBJ2-1
cdr3_nt: TGTGCTAGTGGTTTGGTGGCGGATCGCTACAATGAGCAGTTCTTC
cdr3_aa: CASGLVADRYNEQFF

clone_size: -
d_call: TRBD1
v_call: TRBV6-6
j_call: TRBJ2-6
cdr3_nt: TGTGCCAGCAGTCAATTAGGACAGGGTTCTGGGGCCAACGTCCTGACTTTC
cdr3_aa: CASSQLGQGSGANVLTF

clone_size: once
d_call: -
v_call: TRBV7-2
j_call: TRBJ2-7
cdr3_nt: TGTGCCAGCAGCTTCCTCCCCAGCTCCTACGAGCAGTACTTC
cdr3_aa: CASSFLPSSYEQYF

clone_size: -
d_call: TRBD1
v_call: TRBV20-1
j_call: TRBJ2-7
cdr3_nt: TGCAGTGCTAGTTCTTCCAGGGGGAATTCCTACGAGCAGTACTTC
cdr3_aa: CSASSSRGNSYEQYF

clone_size: -
d_call: TRBD1
v_call: TRBV14
j_call: TRBJ1-2
cdr3_nt: TGTGCCAGCAGCCAGACGACAGGGAACCTTGGGGTTGGCTACACCTTC
cdr3_aa: CASSQTTGNLGVGYTF

clone_size: -
d_call: TRBD2
v_call: TRBV18
j_call: TRBJ2-7
cdr3_nt: TGTGCCAGCTCACCGGGACTAGCTCTCCCCCCGGTCCCCTACGAGCAGTACTTC
cdr3_aa: CASSPGLALPPVPYEQYF

clone_size: few
d_call: -
v_call: TRBV15
j_call: TRBJ1-5
cdr3_nt: TGTGCCACCAGCAGGGGGAGGGAAAATCAGCCCCAGCATTTT
cdr3_aa: CATSRGRENQPQHF

clone_size: -
d_call: -
v_call: TRBV7-6
j_call: TRBJ1-4
cdr3_nt: TGTGCCAGCAGCTTAGATTCCTATAATGAAAAACTGTTTTTT
cdr3_aa: CASSLDSYNEKLFF

clone_size: -
d_call: -
v_call: TRBV27
j_call: TRBJ1-5
cdr3_nt: TGTGCCAGCAGTCCCACGCTTTGGACAGAAAATCAGCCCCAGCATTTT
cdr3_aa: CASSPTLWTENQPQHF

clone_size: -
d_call: -
v_call: TRBV4-1
j_call: TRBJ2-3
cdr3_nt: TGCGCCAGCAGCCAAGATGCGGCGAACACAGATACGCAGTATTTT
cdr3_aa: CASSQDAANTDTQYF

clone_size: once
d_call: TRBD1
v_call: TRBV24-1
j_call: TRBJ2-5
cdr3_nt: TGTGCCACCAGTGCCCCGGCCGGGACAGGGGTAGAGACCCAGTACTTC
cdr3_aa: CATSAPAGTGVETQYF

clone_size: -
d_call: -
v_call: TRBV19
j_call: TRBJ1-5
cdr3_nt: TGTGCCAGTAGTGCCCAGAGGGATAGCAATCAGCCCCAGCATTTT
cdr3_aa: CASSAQRDSNQPQHF

clone_size: once
d_call: -
v_call: TRBV5-1
j_call: TRBJ1-1
cdr3_nt: TGCGCCAGCAGCCCGGCCGGGTTCGCTGAAGCTTTCTTT
cdr3_aa: CASSPAGFAEAFF